This T cell receptor beta chain was identified in a study of shared clonotypes between healthy human individuals. On this clone: Its specificity is not known.

Study results and limitations: Around 4.7% of naive CD4 clonotypes were shared across a few donors.

On sorted subsets, replicate PCRs used roughly 190 ng DNA, or some 28,000 T cell genomes. The data were produced by immunoSEQ multiplex PCR, yet TCRdb's version contains in-frame clones alone and is incomplete. Altogether 300,000 or so clones are present, about 74% being singletons, with the ten largest covering 10% to 13%. This sequence originates from a man aged 25-45 years in good health. The sample was memory CD4+ T cells sorted from blood. As for subset: CD45RA-negative fraction.

The CDR3: CASSLGPSGLHSTDTQYF. DNA for the CDR3: TGTGCCAGCAGCTTGGGACCGTCAGGACTACATAGCACAGATACGCAGTATTTT. The rearrangement uses TRBV5-6 and TRBJ2-3; tentative D call: TRBD2 (6 bases). The CDR3 has 18 residues. V lost 0 bases and J 0 bases, leaving 17 bases between the germline ends. Germline V CDR1 and CDR2: SGHDT, YYEEEE.